The clone carrying this TCR beta chain has just a few counts. Its matching antigen is unknown. This sample was taken from a study of cytomegalovirus exposure and HLA in healthy donors. Study context: Samples from HLA-typed donors yielded about 80 million unique TCRs in an early data release.

With 60 Vbeta and 13 Jbeta primers, the PCR was carried out. Here immunoSEQ multiplex PCR was the method, and the copy in TCRdb shows in-frame clones only, minus some. The sample includes about 140,000 clones, around 82% of them seen just once. Study findings and constraints: Later work found most CMV-associated TCR beta chains apparently HLA-restricted. It emerged from a later analysis that several of the most significant clusters appeared to be linked to common viral pathogens.

The sample comprised PBMCs. This TCR came from a woman aged 35 to 49 in good health and CMV-seropositive.

The CDR3 sequence: CASSALSTNEKLFF. The CDR3 DNA reads as TGCGCCAGCAGCGCGCTTTCTACTAATGAAAAACTGTTTTTT. The chain carries TRBV5-1 and TRBJ1-4; no clear D gene. V gave up 4 bases and J gave up 2 bases, with 9 bases separating them. CDR3 length: 14 amino acids. Looked up from germline, CDR1 is SGHRS and CDR2 is YFSETQ.